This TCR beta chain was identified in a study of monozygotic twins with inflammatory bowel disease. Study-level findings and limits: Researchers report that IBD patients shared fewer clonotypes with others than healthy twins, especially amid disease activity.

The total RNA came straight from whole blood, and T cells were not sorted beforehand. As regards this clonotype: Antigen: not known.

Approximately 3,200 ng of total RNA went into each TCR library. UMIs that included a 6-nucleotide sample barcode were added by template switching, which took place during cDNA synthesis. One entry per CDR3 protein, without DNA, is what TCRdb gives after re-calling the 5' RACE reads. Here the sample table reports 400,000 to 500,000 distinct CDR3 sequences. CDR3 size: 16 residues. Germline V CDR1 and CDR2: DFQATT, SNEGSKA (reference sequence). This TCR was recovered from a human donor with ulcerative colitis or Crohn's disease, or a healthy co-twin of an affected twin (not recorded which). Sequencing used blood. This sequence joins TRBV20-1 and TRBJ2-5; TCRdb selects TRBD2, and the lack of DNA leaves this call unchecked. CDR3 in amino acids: CSAARGASGTQETQYF.